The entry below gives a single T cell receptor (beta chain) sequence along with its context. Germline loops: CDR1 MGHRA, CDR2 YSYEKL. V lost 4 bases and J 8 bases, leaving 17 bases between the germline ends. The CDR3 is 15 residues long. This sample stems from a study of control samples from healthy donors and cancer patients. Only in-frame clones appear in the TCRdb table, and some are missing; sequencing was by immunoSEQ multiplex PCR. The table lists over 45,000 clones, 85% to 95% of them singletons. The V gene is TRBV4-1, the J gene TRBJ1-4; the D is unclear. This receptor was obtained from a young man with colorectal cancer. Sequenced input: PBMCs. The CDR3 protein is CASSLGSGEDEKLFF. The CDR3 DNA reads TGCGCCAGCAGCCTCGGCTCGGGTGAGGACGAAAAACTGTTTTTT.